This is a list of T cell receptor beta chains from one sample in a study of breast tumors, draining lymph nodes, adjacent tissues. TCRdb reprocessed the multiplex PCR reads with MiXCR, giving one entry per CDR3 protein. The repertoire consists of some 230,000 distinct CDR3 sequences, with approximately 36% occurring once and the leading ten covering approximately 3.6%. The sample was axillary lymph node tissue. Receptor source: a female donor with breast cancer. Some clones in this sample may be carry-over from other donors' samples. Each CDR3 is given with its conserved first and last residue. D genes are given only for firm matches. Clone size is stated in some rows and not others, as once, few, many or a class when expanded.

DNA: TGTGCCAGCAGCTTAGCGCATCGACAGGGTGTATTTGATGAGCAGTTCTTC
CDR3: CASSLAHRQGVFDEQFF
D: TRBD1
V: TRBV7-9
J: TRBJ2-1
size: many

DNA: TGTGCCAGCAGTTTCGCGCTAAGGGGTAGACCGCAAACCCAGTACTTC
CDR3: CASSFALRGRPQTQYF
D: .
V: TRBV12-3/TRBV12-4
J: TRBJ2-5
size: .

DNA: TGTGCCAGCAGCCACTCCCCCATCATGACAGGAGGCAAAAACATTCAGTACTTC
CDR3: CASSHSPIMTGGKNIQYF
D: .
V: TRBV7-2
J: TRBJ2-4
size: few

DNA: TGTGCCAGCAGCACGGCCCCGGGACTAGCGGGAGCGGATACGCAGTATTTT
CDR3: CASSTAPGLAGADTQYF
D: TRBD2
V: TRBV5-4
J: TRBJ2-3
size: .

DNA: TGTGCCAGTAGTATAACTAGCGGGGCCCTCGCGTACGAGCAGTACTTC
CDR3: CASSITSGALAYEQYF
D: TRBD2
V: TRBV19
J: TRBJ2-7
size: many

DNA: TGTGCCAGCAGCAGGGACTGGACCCAAGAGACCCAGTACTTC
CDR3: CASSRDWTQETQYF
D: .
V: TRBV7-2
J: TRBJ2-5
size: many

DNA: TGTGCCACCAGCAGAGAGGGGGACAGGGGTAATTCACCCCTCCACTTT
CDR3: CATSREGDRGNSPLHF
D: TRBD1
V: TRBV15
J: TRBJ1-6
size: medium-sized

DNA: TGCGCCAGCAGCTTCGGGACAGGGGGCGCAGGGGAGACAGATACGCAGTATTTT
CDR3: CASSFGTGGAGETDTQYF
D: TRBD1
V: TRBV5-1
J: TRBJ2-3
size: .

DNA: TGTGCCAGCAGTCTTACGGGACTAGCGGGGAATGAGCAGTTCTTC
CDR3: CASSLTGLAGNEQFF
D: TRBD2
V: TRBV28
J: TRBJ2-1
size: few

DNA: TGTGCCAGCAGCTTCAACACCGGGACGGAATTATATGGCTACACCTTC
CDR3: CASSFNTGTELYGYTF
D: .
V: TRBV11-3
J: TRBJ1-2
size: many

DNA: TGTGCCACAGGTCGTGGGTCTGGGGCCAACGTCCTGACTTTC
CDR3: CATGRGSGANVLTF
D: .
V: TRBV6-5
J: TRBJ2-6
size: .

DNA: TGCAGCGTTGTAGGCCAGGGAGGTCCGTTTTACGAGCAGTACTTC
CDR3: CSVVGQGGPFYEQYF
D: .
V: TRBV29-1
J: TRBJ2-7
size: .

DNA: TGTGCCAGCAGTTCCCCGACTAGCGGGAGGACCCCAGACTACGAGCAGTACTTC
CDR3: CASSSPTSGRTPDYEQYF
D: TRBD2
V: TRBV28
J: TRBJ2-7
size: .

DNA: TGTGCCAGCAGCTTAGCAGGGGCTGCCTACGAGCAGTACTTC
CDR3: CASSLAGAAYEQYF
D: .
V: TRBV7-9
J: TRBJ2-7
size: many

DNA: TGTGCCAGCTCACAACAGGGGGCTGGGGCCAACGTCCTGACTTTC
CDR3: CASSQQGAGANVLTF
D: TRBD1
V: TRBV18
J: TRBJ2-6
size: many

DNA: TGTGCCAGTAGCGACAGGGGGCCCCACTATGGCTACACCTTC
CDR3: CASSDRGPHYGYTF
D: TRBD1
V: TRBV19
J: TRBJ1-2
size: many

DNA: TGTGCCAGCAAGCGAATTGGTCAGCCCCAGCATTTT
CDR3: CASKRIGQPQHF
D: .
V: TRBV6-5
J: TRBJ1-5
size: .

DNA: TGTGCCAGCAGCTTAGTAGCAGCGGGGACCTACGAGCAGTACTTC
CDR3: CASSLVAAGTYEQYF
D: TRBD2
V: TRBV7-2
J: TRBJ2-7
size: .

DNA: TGTGCCATCAGTGAGACGGGTTACACTGAAGCTTTCTTT
CDR3: CAISETGYTEAFF
D: .
V: TRBV10-3
J: TRBJ1-1
size: few

DNA: TGTGCCAGCAGCCCTACCCCGGATCAGCCCCAGCATTTT
CDR3: CASSPTPDQPQHF
D: .
V: TRBV5-4
J: TRBJ1-5
size: .

DNA: TGTGCCAGCAGCGCGGGCCCCTCTGGCCAGTATTTT
CDR3: CASSAGPSGQYF
D: .
V: TRBV9
J: TRBJ2-3
size: many

DNA: TGTGCCAGCAGTTTACTAGCGACCGGGGAGCTGTTTTTT
CDR3: CASSLLATGELFF
D: .
V: TRBV12-3/TRBV12-4
J: TRBJ2-2
size: many

DNA: TGCGCCAGCAGCTTGTACTCTGGGGCCAACGTCCTGACTTTC
CDR3: CASSLYSGANVLTF
D: .
V: TRBV5-1
J: TRBJ2-6
size: many

DNA: TGTGCCAGCAGCTTGAGCGGAGTTAACACCGGGGAGCTGTTTTTT
CDR3: CASSLSGVNTGELFF
D: .
V: TRBV5-4
J: TRBJ2-2
size: many

DNA: TGTGCCAGCAGCTTGGAGGGACCGGTACAGACCCAGTACTTC
CDR3: CASSLEGPVQTQYF
D: .
V: TRBV5-5
J: TRBJ2-5
size: .

DNA: TGTGCCAGCAGCTTAGGCTTTGGGTGGGGGCAGGCCAAAAACATTCAGTACTTC
CDR3: CASSLGFGWGQAKNIQYF
D: .
V: TRBV7-8
J: TRBJ2-4
size: many

DNA: TGTGCCAGCAGCTTAGGACCGGGCAGGGGGCCTGACGAGCAGTACTTC
CDR3: CASSLGPGRGPDEQYF
D: TRBD1
V: TRBV11-2
J: TRBJ2-7
size: many

DNA: TGCAGCGTTGTCCGTCTGGGGCTAGGAGGCTACACCTTC
CDR3: CSVVRLGLGGYTF
D: .
V: TRBV29-1
J: TRBJ1-2
size: .

DNA: TGTGCCAGCAGCAGACAGGGGAGCAATCAGCCCCAGCATTTT
CDR3: CASSRQGSNQPQHF
D: TRBD1
V: TRBV12-3/TRBV12-4
J: TRBJ1-5
size: many

DNA: TGTGCCAGCAGCTCAAACAGGGGCGCTTTCTATGGCTACACCTTC
CDR3: CASSSNRGAFYGYTF
D: TRBD1
V: TRBV11-2
J: TRBJ1-2
size: many

DNA: TGTGCCAGCAGCCCCGGACTAGCGCGAAGTCAAGAGACCCAGTACTTC
CDR3: CASSPGLARSQETQYF
D: TRBD2
V: TRBV7-2
J: TRBJ2-5
size: many

DNA: TGCAGTGCTAGAGACAGGGTGACTTTGTTTGATACGCAGTATTTT
CDR3: CSARDRVTLFDTQYF
D: .
V: TRBV20-1
J: TRBJ2-3
size: .

DNA: TGTGCCACCAGTGTACCAGGGGCCAACGTCCTGACTTTC
CDR3: CATSVPGANVLTF
D: .
V: TRBV24-1
J: TRBJ2-6
size: .

DNA: TGCGCCAGCAGCCAAGACAGGGGGCAGGCGGTGACCCAGTACTTC
CDR3: CASSQDRGQAVTQYF
D: TRBD1
V: TRBV4-1
J: TRBJ2-5
size: .

DNA: TGTGCCAGCAGTCTCAAGGCTAGCTACCGGTTT
CDR3: CASSLKASYRF
D: .
V: TRBV12-3/TRBV12-4
J: TRBJ2-1
size: many

DNA: TGTGCCACCAGCAGAGAACGGGACAGGGGCACCTACGAGCAGTACTTC
CDR3: CATSRERDRGTYEQYF
D: TRBD1
V: TRBV15
J: TRBJ2-7
size: many

DNA: TGCGCCAGCAGCAATCAAGGCTCTGGAAACACCATATATTTT
CDR3: CASSNQGSGNTIYF
D: .
V: TRBV5-1
J: TRBJ1-3
size: many

DNA: TGTGCCAGCAGTATAGACCCTAATTATAACAATGAGCAGTTCTTC
CDR3: CASSIDPNYNNEQFF
D: .
V: TRBV5-4
J: TRBJ2-1
size: .

DNA: TGTGCCACCGGCGGGTATGGCTACACCTTC
CDR3: CATGGYGYTF
D: .
V: TRBV7-9
J: TRBJ1-2
size: many

DNA: TGTGCCAGCAGACTTACTAGCGGGGGTTTCAATGAGCAGTTCTTC
CDR3: CASRLTSGGFNEQFF
D: TRBD2
V: TRBV7-9
J: TRBJ2-1
size: .

DNA: TGCAGCGTTGAGATAGCGGGAGGGCATGAGCAGTACTTC
CDR3: CSVEIAGGHEQYF
D: TRBD2
V: TRBV29-1
J: TRBJ2-7
size: many

DNA: TGTGCCAGTAGGCCGGGGGGACGTGGCAATCAGCCCCAGCATTTT
CDR3: CASRPGGRGNQPQHF
D: .
V: TRBV19
J: TRBJ1-5
size: .

DNA: TGCAGCGTTGAAAGGGGGAGTGAGCAGTTCTTC
CDR3: CSVERGSEQFF
D: .
V: TRBV29-1
J: TRBJ2-1
size: many